Listed here are 26 T cell receptor beta chains from one sample, sequenced in a study of blood T cells in healthy people across ages. A sample-barcoded 5' primer and a J-beta primer mix were used in a second PCR of roughly 7 to 12 cycles. Each CDR3 protein gets one entry after TCRdb re-called the 5' RACE reads with MiXCR. The table shows hundreds of thousands of distinct CDR3 sequences, with less than 60% occurring only once. Source material: blood. These receptors were obtained from a man aged 80 or over in good health.

The chain carries TRBV7-2 and TRBJ2-7, with D possibly TRBD1 on 5 matching bases. Germline values: CDR1 SGHTA, CDR2 FQGNSA. V dropped 1 base and J dropped 6 bases, with 13 bases sitting between them. The length of the CDR3 is 14 residues. The CDR3 nucleotides are TGTGCCAGCAGCTTAGAAGTCAGGGATTTCGAGCAGTACTTC. Translating gives CASSLEVRDFEQYF.

This clonotype appeared once. The rearrangement uses TRBV29-1 and TRBJ2-1; D is perhaps TRBD2 (5 bases). The J call is doubtful: the DNA matches TRBJ2-7 better. This CDR3 comprises 15 residues. Looked up from germline, CDR1 is SQVTM and CDR2 is ANQGSEA. CDR3 residues: CSVASGERSYNEQYF. The CDR3 DNA reads as TGCAGCGTCGCCTCTGGGGAGAGGTCCTACAATGAGCAGTACTTC.

This clonotype was detected a few times. V usage is TRBV7-2 and J usage is TRBJ2-7, with D unresolved. The CDR3 consists of 14 residues. The germline V and J ends were trimmed by 4 bases and 0 bases, with 10 bases remaining between them. Germline V gene data show CDR1 as SGHTA and CDR2 as FQGNSA. DNA of the CDR3: TGTGCCAGCAGCTACCCCCGTGGCTCCTACGAGCAGTACTTC. This codes for CASSYPRGSYEQYF. The full variable domain, rest sourced from reference TRBV7-2 and TRBJ2-7, is GAGVSQSPSNKVTEKGKDVELRCDPISGHTALYWYRQSLGQGLEFLIYFQGNSAPDKSGLPSDRFSAERTGGSVSTLTIQRTQQEDSAVYLCASSYPRGSYEQYFGPGTRLTVT.

A word on this clonotype: A junction end diverges from the germline sequence, so it may reflect a read error. V usage is TRBV4-3 and J usage is TRBJ2-5, with TRBD1 matching over 7 bases. The end of the DNA aligns better with TRBJ2-7, so the J call may be wrong. The CDR3 consists of 15 residues. Germline V gives CDR1 LGHNA, CDR2 YSLEER. CDR3 region: CGSSQAGDSDYEQYF. The CDR3 nucleotides are TGCGGCAGCAGCCAGGCCGGGGACAGTGACTACGAGCAGTACTTC.

V usage is TRBV13 and J usage is TRBJ2-1, with D unclear. This CDR3 region has 12 residues. Germline V gene lookup returns CDR1 PRHDT and CDR2 FYEKMQ (reference sequence). V was cut by 4 bases and J by 10 bases, with 11 bases left in between. Written as DNA, the CDR3 is TGTGCCAGCAGCTCCCTTCCCCGGGAGCAGTTCTTC. Translating it yields CASSSLPREQFF.

The chain has TRBV18 and TRBJ2-2; no clear D gene. From germline, CDR1 is KGHSH and CDR2 LQKENI. This CDR3 spans 11 amino acids. With 7 bases removed from V and 5 bases from J, the gap between germline ends came to 5 bases. In DNA form, the CDR3 reads TGTGCCAGCTTCGGGACCGGGGAGCTGTTTTTT. As protein: CASFGTGELFF.

This clonotype has only a few counts. This chain connects TRBV25-1 to TRBJ2-5, with 9 bases fitting TRBD1. Trimming took 5 bases from V and 5 from J; bases not matched to a gene: 12. The germline V gene has CDR1 MGHDK and CDR2 SYGVNS. The CDR3 loop spans 16 amino acids. The CDR3 nucleotides are TGTGCCAGCAGTAAACCCACCGGGACAGGGTTGGAGACCCAGTACTTC. It is translated as CASSKPTGTGLETQYF. Supplemented by reference TRBV25-1 and TRBJ2-5, the full variable domain reads EADIYQTPRYLVIGTGKKITLECSQTMGHDKMYWYQQDPGMELHLIHYSYGVNSTEKGDLSSESTVSRIRTEHFPLTLESARPSHTSQYLCASSKPTGTGLETQYFGPGTRLLVL.

This clonotype has more than one count but fewer than ten. Being one base from a much bigger clone, this may be a read error. V gene TRBV29-1 combines with J gene TRBJ1-2; D is undetermined. Trimming pared 1 base from V and 0 bases from J, leaving 9 bases between. This CDR3 contains 14 residues. Germline lookup yields CDR1 SQVTM and CDR2 ANQGSEA. CDR3 loop: CSVEALGTNYGYTF. The CDR3, as DNA: TGCAGCGTTGAAGCTCTGGGGACTAACTATGGCTACACCTTC. Drawing the rest from reference TRBV29-1 and TRBJ1-2, the complete variable domain is SAVISQKPSRDICQRGTSLTIQCQVDSQVTMMFWYRQQPGQSLTLIATANQGSEATYESGFVIDKFPISRPNLTFSTLTVSNMSPEDSSIYLCSVEALGTNYGYTFGSGTRLTVV.

V usage is TRBV12-3 or TRBV12-4 and J usage is TRBJ1-1, with D perhaps TRBD1 (6 bases). CDR3 length equals 13 residues. Trimming shortened V by 6 bases and J by 11 bases, and 19 bases separated the two germline ends. The CDR3 reads CASSPGTRTGAFF. CDR3 DNA: TGTGCCAGCAGCCCCGGGACACGGACTGGCGCTTTCTTT.

The rearrangement joins TRBV27 to TRBJ2-6; D is unresolved. This CDR3 is built from 14 residues. Trimming cost V 8 bases and J 2 bases, with 10 bases left between them. Germline V gene lookup returns CDR1 MNHEY and CDR2 SMNVEV (reference sequence). In DNA, the CDR3 is TGTGCCAGCTCTGTCTACACTGGGGCCAACGTCCTGACTTTC. Translating it yields CASSVYTGANVLTF.

V and J are TRBV19 and TRBJ2-1; no clear D. This CDR3 comprises 13 residues. Trimming left V 4 bases short and J 9 bases short, with 13 bases between. Germline V CDR1 and CDR2: LNHDA, SQIVND (reference sequence). DNA for the CDR3: TGTGCCAGTAGTACTAGGAAAAATCCTGAGCAGTTCTTC. Protein sequence: CASSTRKNPEQFF. Using reference TRBV19 and TRBJ2-1 for the parts outside the CDR3, the full variable domain is DGGITQSPKYLFRKEGQNVTLSCEQNLNHDAMYWYRQDPGQGLRLIYYSQIVNDFQKGDIAEGYSVSREKKESFPLTVTSAQKNPTAFYLCASSTRKNPEQFFGPGTRLTVL.

The V call is TRBV20-1, the J call TRBJ2-5; 9 nucleotides align to TRBD2. From germline, CDR1 is DFQATT and CDR2 SNEGSKA (reference sequence). The CDR3 runs 15 residues. Germline trimming cut 5 bases from V and 5 bases from J; bases unmatched to any gene: 12. CDR3 region: CSAYSGRGAWETQYF. DNA of the CDR3: TGCAGTGCTTATAGCGGGAGAGGTGCTTGGGAGACCCAGTACTTC.

The chain joins TRBV20-1 to TRBJ2-3, with 8 bases fitting TRBD2. The CDR3 covers 16 residues. The junction had 15 bases not matched to a gene; V was cut back by 6 bases and J by 4 bases. The germline V gene has CDR1 DFQATT and CDR2 SNEGSKA (reference sequence). The DNA of the CDR3 is TGCAGTGCCCCTCCTAGCGGGTTGGGGGGCGCAGATACGCAGTATTTT. Encoded protein: CSAPPSGLGGADTQYF.

The V call is TRBV7-9, the J call TRBJ2-3; TRBD1 matches 10 bases. Per germline, CDR1 SEHNR and CDR2 FQNEAQ (reference sequence). V was pared by 4 bases and J by 1 base, with 5 bases of the junction left unmatched. This CDR3 is 16 amino acids long. This CDR3 is CASSSRTGGGTDTQYF. The CDR3 region has the DNA TGTGCCAGCAGCTCACGGACAGGGGGAGGCACAGATACGCAGTATTTT.

This clonotype has only a few counts. A read error may be the cause here, since a much bigger clone is one base away. The V gene is TRBV29-1, the J gene TRBJ2-3, with TRBD2 matching 10 bases. With V trimmed by 3 bases and J by 6 bases, 12 bases remained unmatched. In germline, CDR1 is SQVTM, CDR2 ANQGSEA. The CDR3 is 16 residues long. The CDR3 spells CSVDIPPAGGGDTQYF. CDR3 DNA sequence: TGCAGCGTTGATATCCCCCCAGCGGGAGGGGGGGATACGCAGTATTTT.

The rearrangement joins TRBV7-2 to TRBJ2-5; 7 bases are shared with TRBD2. This CDR3 spans 15 amino acids. J gave up 4 bases and V 3 bases, and 8 bases lay outside the gene matches. Germline V lookup: CDR1 SGHTA, CDR2 FQGNSA. The CDR3 spells CASSLRGRATETQYF. In DNA, the CDR3 is TGTGCCAGCAGCTTGAGAGGGAGGGCTACAGAGACCCAGTACTTC.

This clonotype was observed a few times. CDR3: CASSLPQGSGGYTF. The CDR3 bases are TGTGCCAGCAGTTTGCCCCAGGGTAGTGGTGGCTACACCTTC. The chain uses TRBV28 and TRBJ1-2; maybe TRBD1 (5 bases). Trimming cost V 3 bases and J 7 bases, with 15 bases left between them. CDR1 is MDHEN, CDR2 SYDVKM, per germline. This CDR3 is 14 amino acids long.

The chain uses TRBV20-1 and TRBJ1-6; D gene ambiguous. CDR3 length equals 15 residues. Trimming removed 6 bases at V and 0 bases at J, with 12 bases between. Germline values: CDR1 DFQATT, CDR2 SNEGSKA (reference sequence). The CDR3, as DNA: TGCAGTGCCCCGTTTAGGAGCTCCTATAATTCACCCCTCCACTTT. Translation: CSAPFRSSYNSPLHF.

J is TRBJ2-1 and V is TRBV11-2; D is ambiguous. The CDR3 has 12 amino acids. Looked up from germline, CDR1 is SGHAT and CDR2 is FQNNGV. V was shortened by 4 bases and J by 8 bases, with 9 bases between the two germline ends. As DNA, the CDR3 is TGTGCCAGCAGCTCATCGGTCTATGAGCAGTTCTTC. Its translation: CASSSSVYEQFF.

The chain links TRBV7-3 to TRBJ2-2, with D perhaps TRBD1 (5 bases). The CDR3 is made up of 17 amino acids. The ends were cut back, 0 bases at V and 1 base at J, with 12 bases in the middle. Germline-derived CDR1 and CDR2 are SGHTA and FQGTGA. The CDR3 coding sequence is TGTGCCAGCAGCTTAACTGAGGCAGGGATGAACACCGGGGAGCTGTTTTTT. Amino acid sequence: CASSLTEAGMNTGELFF.

This sequence joins TRBV5-1 and TRBJ2-2, with unresolved D. Germline CDR1 and CDR2: SGHRS and YFSETQ. V shed 2 bases and J shed 2 bases, with 10 bases lying between them. The CDR3 contains 15 residues. Here the CDR3 DNA reads TGCGCCAGCAGCTTAGATTGGGCAAACACCGGGGAGCTGTTTTTT. Protein product: CASSLDWANTGELFF.

The rearrangement links TRBV19 to TRBJ1-1; perhaps TRBD1 as D (6 bases). The CDR3 length is 15 residues. Germline CDR1 LNHDA, CDR2 SQIVND (reference sequence). V was pared by 5 bases and J by 3 bases, with 16 bases between. Here the CDR3 reads CASSPRQDGYTEAFF. CDR3 sequence (DNA): TGTGCCAGTAGTCCAAGACAGGACGGCTACACTGAAGCTTTCTTT.

The chain couples TRBV7-2 to TRBJ1-1; 8 bases are a match to TRBD1. The V gene's germline CDR1 is SGHTA and CDR2 FQGNSA. The V segment lost 3 bases and the J segment 4 bases; nucleotides outside the gene matches: 4. This CDR3 spans 14 amino acids. The CDR3 bases are TGTGCCAGCAGCTTCGCGGACAGGGCCACTGAAGCTTTCTTT. Translated, it gives CASSFADRATEAFF.

On this clonotype: This may stem from a read error, because a much larger clone lies one nucleotide away. The rearrangement links TRBV2 to TRBJ2-1, with 9 bases aligning to TRBD1. V lost 3 bases and J lost 8; bases outside the gene matches: 8. The CDR3 length is 15 residues. CDR1 SNHLY and CDR2 FYNNEI come from the germline V gene. CDR3 coding DNA: TGTGCCAGCAGTGATAGGACAGGGGATAGCTATGAGCAGTTCTTC. Translated, it gives CASSDRTGDSYEQFF.

CDR3 protein: CASSRTSGRANNEQYF. Written as DNA, the CDR3 is TGTGCCAGCAGCCGGACTAGCGGGAGGGCCAACAATGAGCAGTACTTC. The V and J genes are TRBV12-3 or TRBV12-4 and TRBJ2-5; 15 positions agree with TRBD2. The CDR3 is 16 amino acids. V lost 6 bases, J lost 11 bases, and 13 bases stayed unmatched.

This chain uses TRBV7-2 with TRBJ1-4; the D is unclear. This CDR3 has 15 amino acids. V was trimmed by 3 bases and J by 7 bases, leaving 15 bases between them. CDR1 SGHTA and CDR2 FQGNSA come from the germline V gene. The CDR3 DNA reads TGTGCCAGCAGCTTGGTTGGCCAGGCGGTTGAAAAACTGTTTTTT. Translated: CASSLVGQAVEKLFF.